This TCR beta chain originates from a study of T cell clonality in common variable immunodeficiency. On this clone: Its antigen is not identified. With the read ending 3 residues before the CDR3 end, the germline J gene is used to fill in that end.

Broader study findings: Compared with healthy controls, CVID subjects showed increased TCRbeta clonality, mostly in about a third. Shared TCRbeta clones were fewer between CVID subjects than controls.

Assay: immunoSEQ multiplex PCR; the TCRdb copy retains only in-frame clones and omits some. The sample was found to contain 35,000 to 55,000 clones, and every one recurs. The CDR3 covers 14 residues. V was pared by 6 bases and J by 3 bases, with 17 bases between. Germline CDR1 DFQATT, CDR2 SNEGSKA (reference sequence). Input material: peripheral blood mononuclear cells. This TCR was recovered from a person between 18 and 70 years old in good health. The rearrangement joins TRBV20-1 to TRBJ1-2; no clear D. CDR3 DNA (partial): TGCAGTGCCCATTTTGACTCCCGGGACTATGGC. Its protein product is CSAHFDSRDYG. The entire CDR3 protein is CSAHFDSRDYGYTF.